This passage covers 30 T cell receptor beta chains from one sample sequenced in a study of shared clonotypes between healthy human individuals. CD45RO negativity and positive selection for CCR7 defined naive CD8 cells, a population that excluded terminally differentiated effector memory CD45RA+ cells. Assay used: immunoSEQ multiplex PCR; TCRdb lists only in-frame clones, some missing. Among 500,000 to 700,000 clones listed, about 95% were seen once. Sample: naive CD8+ T cells sorted from blood. The receptors were gathered from a woman aged 25-40 years in good health.

V and J are TRBV25-1 and TRBJ2-1, with 10 bases identical to TRBD2. Per the germline V gene, CDR1 is MGHDK and CDR2 is SYGVNS. This CDR3 comprises 17 residues. After removal of 5 bases from V and 8 bases from J, the junction contained 15 bases not matched to a gene. CDR3 coding DNA: TGTGCCAGCAGTCCATCTAGCGGGAGCGCGGGGGGCGATGAGCAGTTCTTC. Protein: CASSPSSGSAGGDEQFF.

The chain carries TRBV6-5 and TRBJ1-2; no clear D. The CDR3 extends over 13 amino acids. The germline V and J ends were trimmed by 0 bases and 8 bases, with 10 bases remaining between them. The germline V gene encodes CDR1 MNHEY and CDR2 SVGAGI. The CDR3 coding sequence is TGTGCCAGCAGTTACTCGGTCAGGCGGGGCTACACCTTC. It encodes CASSYSVRRGYTF.

The chain has TRBV28 and TRBJ2-3; 9 bases agree with TRBD1. Germline assignment: CDR1 MDHEN and CDR2 SYDVKM. Unmatched junction bases numbered 10, after V lost 6 bases and J lost 6 bases. This CDR3 is built from 15 residues. The CDR3 sequence: CASSRRDRVTDTQYF. The CDR3 nucleotides are TGTGCCAGCAGCCGCCGGGACAGGGTAACGGATACGCAGTATTTT.

The V call is TRBV27, the J call TRBJ2-7; tentatively, D is TRBD2 (5 bases). V gave up 6 bases and J gave up 1 base, with 10 bases separating them. CDR1 is MNHEY, CDR2 SMNVEV, per germline (reference sequence). The length of the CDR3 is 13 residues. As DNA, the CDR3 is TGTGCCAGCAGGGGAGACGGGTCCTACGAGCAGTACTTC. Protein sequence: CASRGDGSYEQYF.

The CDR3: CASSLERLGGELFF. CDR3 bases: TGTGCCAGCAGTTTGGAGAGGCTGGGGGGGGAGCTGTTTTTT. The V gene is TRBV28, the J gene TRBJ2-2; D not certain. The V gene's germline CDR1 is MDHEN and CDR2 SYDVKM. The V end lost 3 bases, the J end lost 8 bases, and 13 bases lay between the germline ends. This CDR3 region has 14 residues.

Note on this clone: The same CDR3 also results from other DNA sequences found in this sample. The chain recombines TRBV11-2 with TRBJ2-7; tentative D call: TRBD2 (6 bases). V lost 3 bases and J lost 7, with 7 bases in between. The V gene's germline CDR1 is SGHAT and CDR2 FQNNGV. This CDR3 is 11 amino acids long. CDR3 protein: CASSFRGEQYF. For the CDR3, the DNA is TGTGCCAGCAGCTTCCGGGGGGAGCAGTACTTC.

This clone was seen a few times. Within the sample, other DNA sequences also encode this same CDR3. The rearrangement uses TRBV5-4 and TRBJ2-3; D gene uncertain. Trimming took off 3 bases at V and 5 bases at J, with 4 bases between the two ends. CDR3 length: 11 amino acids. Germline V CDR1 and CDR2: SGHNT, YYREEE (reference sequence). This CDR3 is CASSSEDTQYF. The CDR3 nucleotides are TGTGCCAGCAGCTCTGAAGATACGCAGTATTTT.

The chain has TRBV9 and TRBJ1-1, with D unclear. Per the germline V gene, CDR1 is SGDLS and CDR2 is YYNGEE. V was cut by 0 bases and J by 6 bases, with 12 bases left in between. CDR3 length: 14 amino acids. The CDR3 loop is CASSVVSPWAEAFF. CDR3 coding DNA: TGTGCCAGCAGCGTAGTGTCCCCATGGGCTGAAGCTTTCTTT.

The CDR3 is CASSRGFTEAFF. The CDR3 DNA follows: TGTGCCAGTAGTAGGGGGTTCACTGAAGCTTTCTTT. The chain carries TRBV19 and TRBJ1-1; a weak D match, TRBD1 (5 bases). Between the trimmed V and J ends, which lost 4 bases and 4 bases, there was a span of 7 bases. CDR1 and CDR2 (germline): LNHDA, SQIVND (reference sequence). The length of the CDR3 is 12 residues. Variable domain in full (rest from reference TRBV19 and TRBJ1-1): DGGITQSPKYLFRKEGQNVTLSCEQNLNHDAMYWYRQDPGQGLRLIYYSQIVNDFQKGDIAEGYSVSREKKESFPLTVTSAQKNPTAFYLCASSRGFTEAFFGQGTRLTVV.

The genes are TRBV28 and TRBJ2-3; 8 bases agree with TRBD2. There are 13 residues in the CDR3. V was pared by 3 bases and J by 4 bases, with 0 bases of the junction left unmatched. Germline V gives CDR1 MDHEN, CDR2 SYDVKM. This CDR3 is CASSLGLADTQYF. The CDR3 coding sequence is TGTGCCAGCAGTTTGGGACTAGCAGATACGCAGTATTTT. Looking up the rest from reference TRBV28 and TRBJ2-3 gives the full variable domain: DVKVTQSSRYLVKRTGEKVFLECVQDMDHENMFWYRQDPGLGLRLIYFSYDVKMKEKGDIPEGYSVSREKKERFSLILESASTNQTSMYLCASSLGLADTQYFGPGTRLTVL.

V gene TRBV5-5 combines with J gene TRBJ2-2, with a possible D match to TRBD1 (5 bases). The ends were cut back, 0 bases at V and 3 bases at J, with 12 bases in the middle. The CDR3 spans 16 residues. Germline V gene data show CDR1 as SGHKS and CDR2 as YYEKEE (reference sequence). The CDR3 sequence: CASSLEAGMYTGELFF. The CDR3 DNA is TGTGCCAGCAGCTTGGAGGCAGGGATGTACACCGGGGAGCTGTTTTTT.

The gene calls are TRBV10-2 and TRBJ1-2; D is uncertain. This CDR3 contains 15 residues. Looked up from germline, CDR1 is WSHSY and CDR2 is SAAADI. V lost 0 bases, J lost 6 bases, and 14 bases lay in between. Here the CDR3 DNA reads TGCGCCAGCAGTGAGTCCCTCTGGGCCCTGGATGGCTACACCTTC. Translating it yields CASSESLWALDGYTF.

Points on this clone: This same CDR3 is encoded by further DNA sequences in the sample. This chain joins TRBV7-9 and TRBJ2-7; D is unresolved. The V gene lost 3 bases and the J gene lost 6 bases, with 6 bases spanning the gap. Per germline, CDR1 SEHNR and CDR2 FQNEAQ (reference sequence). CDR3 length: 11 amino acids. In nucleotides, the CDR3 is TGTGCCAGCAGCTTCGGGCGCGAGCAGTACTTC. Translated, it gives CASSFGREQYF.

The rearrangement links TRBV5-4 to TRBJ2-5, with D hard to call. Trimming stripped 4 bases from V and 1 base from J, with 8 bases between. Germline assignment: CDR1 SGHNT and CDR2 YYREEE (reference sequence). This CDR3 is built from 13 residues. The DNA of the CDR3 is TGTGCCAGCAGCCACTCAGCCCAAGAGACCCAGTACTTC. It encodes CASSHSAQETQYF.

The gene calls are TRBV5-1 and TRBJ2-7; D may correspond to TRBD1 or TRBD2 (5 bases each). CDR1 and CDR2 (germline): SGHRS, YFSETQ. There are 15 residues in the CDR3. Trimming cost V 3 bases and J 3 bases, with 16 bases left between them. DNA of the CDR3: TGCGCCAGCAGCTATTCCCGGGACGGCGGCTACGAGCAGTACTTC. Amino acid sequence: CASSYSRDGGYEQYF. The full variable domain, with the rest looked up from reference TRBV5-1 and TRBJ2-7, is KAGVTQTPRYLIKTRGQQVTLSCSPISGHRSVSWYQQTPGQGLQFLFEYFSETQRNKGNFPGRFSGRQFSNSRSEMNVSTLELGDSALYLCASSYSRDGGYEQYFGPGTRLTVT.

The chain combines TRBV9 with TRBJ2-7; D may be TRBD2 (6 bases). The CDR3 has 13 amino acids. Trimming cost V 3 bases and J 3 bases, with 10 bases left between them. Germline assignment: CDR1 SGDLS and CDR2 YYNGEE. As DNA, the CDR3 is TGTGCCAGCAGCGAGGGACTTTTCTACGAGCAGTACTTC. Translating it yields CASSEGLFYEQYF. The whole variable domain, remainder taken from reference TRBV9 and TRBJ2-7, is DSGVTQTPKHLITATGQRVTLRCSPRSGDLSVYWYQQSLDQGLQFLIQYYNGEERAKGNILERFSAQQFPDLHSELNLSSLELGDSALYFCASSEGLFYEQYFGPGTRLTVT.

The J gene is TRBJ1-4, the V gene TRBV5-4; 9 nucleotides match TRBD1. The CDR3 covers 16 residues. V trimming: 4 bases; J trimming: 6 bases; junction bases outside the gene matches: 10. The germline CDR1 and CDR2 sequences are SGHNT and YYREEE (reference sequence). The CDR3: CASSRLITGGDEKLFF. The CDR3 DNA is TGTGCCAGCAGCCGCCTGATCACAGGGGGCGATGAAAAACTGTTTTTT.

V gene TRBV4-1 combines with J gene TRBJ2-1; possible D gene TRBD1, 6 bases. The ends were cut back, 1 base at V and 7 bases at J, with 23 bases in the middle. Germline-derived CDR1 and CDR2 are MGHRA and YSYEKL. CDR3 length: 18 residues. CDR3 loop: CASSQVPTGNLDGNEQFF. As DNA, the CDR3 is TGCGCCAGCAGCCAAGTCCCAACAGGGAATTTAGACGGGAATGAGCAGTTCTTC.

The rearrangement uses TRBV27 and TRBJ2-7, with a possible D match to TRBD1 (5 bases). V gave up 3 bases and J gave up 2 bases, with 14 bases separating them. The CDR3 totals 15 residues. Germline loops: CDR1 MNHEY, CDR2 SMNVEV (reference sequence). In DNA form, the CDR3 reads TGTGCCAGCAGTTTCAGGGCGGAACTTCCCTACGAGCAGTACTTC. This codes for CASSFRAELPYEQYF.

The chain carries TRBV4-1 and TRBJ2-7; 9 bases match TRBD1. CDR3 length: 15 amino acids. Looked up from germline, CDR1 is MGHRA and CDR2 is YSYEKL. V shed 0 bases, J shed 6 bases, and the junction held 6 bases outside the gene matches. The CDR3 bases are TGCGCCAGCAGCCAAGAGGGACAGGGTGTTTTCGAGCAGTACTTC. Translated: CASSQEGQGVFEQYF.

The chain couples TRBV5-6 to TRBJ2-7; D uncertain. CDR3 length: 12 amino acids. V was shortened by 4 bases and J by 2 bases, with 7 bases between the two germline ends. The V gene's germline CDR1 is SGHDT and CDR2 YYEEEE. In DNA, the CDR3 is TGTGCCAGCAGCGGGGATGCCTACGAGCAGTACTTC. It is translated as CASSGDAYEQYF.

V gene TRBV10-2 combines with J gene TRBJ2-7; 8 bases fit TRBD1. The length of the CDR3 is 14 residues. Unmatched junction bases numbered 6, after V lost 3 bases and J lost 5 bases. Germline V gene lookup returns CDR1 WSHSY and CDR2 SAAADI. CDR3 in amino acids: CASSDGQGRHEQYF. The CDR3 nucleotides are TGCGCCAGCAGTGACGGACAGGGTAGGCACGAGCAGTACTTC.

With regard to this clone: Other nucleotide sequences in the sample specify the same CDR3. J is TRBJ2-7 and V is TRBV9; the D call may be TRBD1 or TRBD2 (6 bases each). The CDR3 is 14 amino acids. V was shortened by 0 bases and J by 3 bases, with 10 bases between the two germline ends. Looked up from germline, CDR1 is SGDLS and CDR2 is YYNGEE. DNA for the CDR3: TGTGCCAGCAGCGTAGGAGGGGGAGGCTACGAGCAGTACTTC. It codes for CASSVGGGGYEQYF.

This clone showed up just once. Other DNA variants within this sample encode the same CDR3. CDR3 sequence (DNA): TGTGCCAGCAGCGTAGCTAGCGGGAGCTACGAGCAGTACTTC. Translating gives CASSVASGSYEQYF. V gene TRBV9 combines with J gene TRBJ2-7, with TRBD2 matching 10 bases. This CDR3 spans 14 amino acids. Germline CDR1 and CDR2: SGDLS and YYNGEE. V shed 0 bases, J shed 3 bases, and the junction held 0 bases outside the gene matches.

V usage is TRBV18 and J usage is TRBJ2-1; D tentatively fits TRBD1 or TRBD2 (6 bases each). This CDR3 has 16 residues. CDR1 is KGHSH, CDR2 LQKENI, per germline. V was cut by 2 bases and J by 0 bases, with 11 bases left in between. The CDR3, as DNA: TGTGCCAGCTCACCATGGGGGGCCCACTCCTACAATGAGCAGTTCTTC. It encodes CASSPWGAHSYNEQFF.

The rearrangement uses TRBV9 and TRBJ2-7; no firm D call. Trimming left V 1 base short and J 4 bases short, with 12 bases between. Germline loops: CDR1 SGDLS, CDR2 YYNGEE. The CDR3 is made up of 14 amino acids. The CDR3 sequence is CASSVSPGEYEQYF. CDR3 nucleotide sequence: TGTGCCAGCAGCGTATCCCCGGGCGAATACGAGCAGTACTTC.

The chain is built from TRBV14 and TRBJ1-4, with D possibly being TRBD1 (6 bases). The V gene's germline CDR1 is SGHDN and CDR2 FVKESK. V was cut by 5 bases and J by 5 bases, with 15 bases left in between. The CDR3 consists of 15 residues. The CDR3 loop reads CASSEGGRENEKLFF. Written as DNA, the CDR3 is TGTGCCAGCAGCGAAGGGGGACGGGAGAATGAAAAACTGTTTTTT.

Details on this clone: The sample holds other DNA sequences that translate to the same CDR3. This sequence joins TRBV27 and TRBJ1-5, with 8 bases that match TRBD1. Germline CDR1 reads MNHEY; CDR2 reads SMNVEV (reference sequence). CDR3 length: 14 residues. V was clipped by 3 bases and J by 4 bases; unmatched bases: 2. The CDR3 region has the DNA TGTGCCAGCAGTTTGACAGGGGCAAATCAGCCCCAGCATTTT. Translation gives CASSLTGANQPQHF.

The CDR3 DNA follows: TGCAGCGTTGAAGACACAGAGGCTGAAGCTTTCTTT. Protein product: CSVEDTEAEAFF. The chain has TRBV29-1 and TRBJ1-1; unclear D gene. The V gene's germline CDR1 is SQVTM and CDR2 ANQGSEA. V was cut by 0 bases and J by 6 bases, with 8 bases left in between. The CDR3 spans 12 residues.

As to this clone: This sample also contains other DNA sequences that code for the same CDR3. This rearrangement joins TRBV27 to TRBJ2-7; D is undetermined. Germline V gene lookup returns CDR1 MNHEY and CDR2 SMNVEV (reference sequence). Trimming pared 5 bases from V and 3 bases from J, leaving 8 bases between. CDR3 length: 12 residues. This CDR3 reads CASSLDGYEQYF. CDR3 sequence (DNA): TGTGCCAGCAGTCTTGATGGCTACGAGCAGTACTTC.